The present T cell receptor beta chain was sequenced within a study of OX40 agonist ivuxolimab in advanced cancers. The CDR3 runs 14 residues. Trimming took 1 base from V and 7 from J, leaving 11 bases between them. Germline CDR1 reads MNHNS; CDR2 reads SASEGT. The assay was immunoSEQ multiplex PCR, and TCRdb's table has in-frame clones only and misses some. In the table there are 65,000 to 75,000 clones, approximately 81% of which are singletons. The J gene is TRBJ1-5, the V gene TRBV6-1; D is possibly TRBD1 (5 bases). The sequence was obtained from an adult with an advanced solid tumor such as melanoma, head and neck, liver or kidney cancer. Sequencing was performed on CD4+ or CD8+ T cells sorted from blood, taken in a trial of the OX40 agonist ivuxolimab. In DNA, the CDR3 is TGTGCCAGCAGTGAAGGCGGGGGAGGGCAGCCCCAGCATTTT. It specifies CASSEGGGGQPQHF.